The 23 T cell receptor beta chains below come from one sample, sequenced in a study of early T cells in non-severe SARS-CoV-2 infection. Via MiXCR, TCRdb re-called the 5' RACE reads, giving one row per CDR3 protein. The sample consists of some 87,000 distinct CDR3 sequences, about 13% of them appearing once. Material for sequencing was whole blood. These TCRs come from an adult who was a healthcare worker with PCR-confirmed SARS-CoV-2 infection or an uninfected control (not recorded which).

This clonotype came up a few times. The chain employs TRBV6-4 and TRBJ2-2; TRBD2 matches at 9 bases. V shed 2 bases and J 1 base; nucleotides not matched to a gene: 5. The CDR3 is 17 amino acids. Germline lookup yields CDR1 MRHNA and CDR2 SNTAGT. CDR3 sequence (DNA): TGTGCCAGCAGTGACAGCCCTAGCGGGGAGAACACCGGGGAGCTGTTTTTT. Residues: CASSDSPSGENTGELFF.

This clonotype was counted only a few times. The rearrangement links TRBV7-2 to TRBJ1-1; D not certain. Germline values: CDR1 SGHTA, CDR2 FQGNSA. The germline V and J ends were trimmed by 1 base and 2 bases, with 11 bases remaining between them. The CDR3 is made up of 15 amino acids. CDR3 in amino acids: CASSLGGQSNTEAFF. The CDR3 DNA reads as TGTGCCAGCAGCTTAGGGGGTCAGTCAAACACTGAAGCTTTCTTT.

The rearrangement joins TRBV11-2 to TRBJ2-3, with D perhaps matching TRBD1 or TRBD2 (5 bases each). The V and J ends lost 5 bases and 2 bases respectively, with 14 bases between them. CDR1 SGHAT and CDR2 FQNNGV come from the germline V gene. The CDR3 has 15 residues. The CDR3 loop is CASSPSGGDTDTQYF. CDR3 in DNA: TGTGCCAGCAGCCCAAGTGGGGGAGACACAGATACGCAGTATTTT.

This clonotype has a count of ten or more. CDR3 loop: CASSLAGLAVAQYF. DNA for the CDR3: TGTGCCAGCAGCTTAGCCGGACTAGCGGTGGCGCAGTATTTT. The V and J genes are TRBV7-2 and TRBJ2-3; 10 nucleotides line up with TRBD2. The germline V gene encodes CDR1 SGHTA and CDR2 FQGNSA. The CDR3 contains 14 residues. V lost 0 bases and J lost 10; bases outside the gene matches: 4.

This clonotype occurred a few times. The chain employs TRBV5-6 and TRBJ1-2; D possibly corresponds to TRBD1 (6 bases). This CDR3 region has 15 residues. Looked up from germline, CDR1 is SGHDT and CDR2 is YYEEEE. Deletions cut 4 bases from V and 4 bases from J, with 17 bases between. CDR3 in DNA: TGTGCCAGCAGCCAACACAGGGATAATGGCTATGGCTACACCTTC. Protein: CASSQHRDNGYGYTF.

There are many counts of this clonotype. The rearrangement joins TRBV29-1 to TRBJ2-3, with 8 bases that match TRBD1. The CDR3 consists of 14 residues. V gave up 2 bases and J gave up 4 bases; unmatched junction bases: 5. Per the germline V gene, CDR1 is SQVTM and CDR2 is ANQGSEA. CDR3 in amino acids: CSVESRGPPDTQYF. CDR3 nucleotides: TGCAGCGTTGAAAGCAGGGGGCCTCCAGATACGCAGTATTTT.

The chain has TRBV28 and TRBJ2-3, with 7 bases that match TRBD2. In germline, CDR1 is MDHEN, CDR2 SYDVKM. The CDR3 totals 13 residues. Germline trimming cut 10 bases from V and 4 bases from J; bases unmatched to any gene: 8. This CDR3 is CAIEGGNADTQYF. The CDR3 DNA sequence: TGTGCCATCGAGGGAGGGAACGCAGATACGCAGTATTTT.

This clonotype was counted between two and nine times. This chain uses TRBV29-1 with TRBJ2-1, with D maybe TRBD1 (5 bases). The CDR3 extends over 16 amino acids. Germline V CDR1 and CDR2: SQVTM, ANQGSEA. V lost 0 bases and J 12 bases, leaving 24 bases between the germline ends. CDR3 in amino acids: CSVEDHARTILAGQFF. For the CDR3, the DNA is TGCAGCGTTGAAGATCACGCCCGGACAATACTCGCTGGGCAGTTCTTC.

This clonotype turned up a few times. CDR3 sequence: CASSKISTPGYTF. The DNA of the CDR3 is TGTGCCAGCAGCAAAATCTCAACTCCAGGCTACACCTTC. The rearrangement joins TRBV21-1 to TRBJ1-2. TRBV21-1 is labeled a pseudogene. The CDR3 has 13 residues.

This clonotype was seen a few times. The V call is TRBV5-1, the J call TRBJ1-2; TRBD1 matches 7 bases. The CDR3 contains 14 residues. After removal of 7 bases from V and 4 bases from J, the junction contained 10 bases not matched to a gene. Germline CDR1 SGHRS, CDR2 YFSETQ. DNA of the CDR3: TGCGCCAGCCGGAACGACAGGGATCGCTATGGCTACACCTTC. Translation: CASRNDRDRYGYTF. The entire variable domain, with the rest obtained from reference TRBV5-1 and TRBJ1-2, is as follows: KAGVTQTPRYLIKTRGQQVTLSCSPISGHRSVSWYQQTPGQGLQFLFEYFSETQRNKGNFPGRFSGRQFSNSRSEMNVSTLELGDSALYLCASRNDRDRYGYTFGSGTRLTVV.

This clonotype was seen at least ten times. This chain connects TRBV4-3 to TRBJ2-6; 7 nucleotides align to TRBD2. Germline assignment: CDR1 LGHNA and CDR2 YSLEER. This CDR3 is 16 amino acids long. V was pared by 2 bases and J by 2 bases, with 3 bases of the junction left unmatched. CDR3 sequence: CASSQIAGAGANVLTF. For the CDR3, the DNA is TGCGCCAGCAGCCAAATTGCGGGAGCTGGGGCCAACGTCCTGACTTTC.

This clonotype occurred many times. V gene TRBV7-9 combines with J gene TRBJ2-7; 8 positions agree with TRBD2. This CDR3 contains 14 residues. Germline-derived CDR1 and CDR2 are SEHNR and FQNEAQ (reference sequence). J was trimmed by 5 bases and V by 7 bases; bases with no gene match: 10. The CDR3 DNA reads TGTGCCAGCACCCTCGGGGGGGAAGCGGACGAGCAGTACTTC. Translating gives CASTLGGEADEQYF.

This clonotype has a count of ten or more. The chain recombines TRBV6-6 with TRBJ2-3; TRBD2 matches 11 bases. CDR3 length equals 15 residues. V trimming: 3 bases; J trimming: 5 bases; junction bases outside the gene matches: 4. Germline CDR1 is MNHNY and CDR2 is SVGAGI (reference sequence). CDR3 sequence reads: CASSYTSGSVDTQYF. Written as DNA, the CDR3 is TGTGCCAGCAGTTATACTAGCGGGAGTGTAGATACGCAGTATTTT.

In this sample, this clonotype turned up a few times. The chain uses TRBV7-2 and TRBJ1-2; D gene uncertain. Germline CDR1 SGHTA, CDR2 FQGNSA. The V end lost 3 bases, the J end lost 3 bases, and 14 bases lay between the germline ends. The CDR3 totals 15 residues. The CDR3 is CASSFSSGYDYGYTF. CDR3 in DNA: TGTGCCAGCAGCTTCTCTTCAGGCTATGACTATGGCTACACCTTC.

There are many counts of this clonotype. The rearrangement uses TRBV27 and TRBJ1-2, with unresolved D. The CDR3 length is 13 residues. The germline gives CDR1 MNHEY, CDR2 SMNVEV (reference sequence). Deletions cut 3 bases from V and 8 bases from J, with 13 bases between. The CDR3 loop is CASSFHASTGYTF. CDR3 sequence (DNA): TGTGCCAGCAGTTTTCACGCGTCCACCGGCTACACCTTC.

The chain carries TRBV11-2 and TRBJ2-2, with D unresolved. Per the germline V gene, CDR1 is SGHAT and CDR2 is FQNNGV. The CDR3 is made up of 16 amino acids. Trimming shortened V by 2 bases and J by 2 bases, and 12 bases separated the two germline ends. The chain's CDR3 is CASSLSQNGNTGELFF. The CDR3 DNA follows: TGTGCCAGCAGCTTATCTCAGAATGGTAACACCGGGGAGCTGTTTTTT. The whole variable domain, remainder taken from reference TRBV11-2 and TRBJ2-2, is EAGVAQSPRYKIIEKRQSVAFWCNPISGHATLYWYQQILGQGPKLLIQFQNNGVVDDSQLPKDRFSAERLKGVDSTLKIQPAKLEDSAVYLCASSLSQNGNTGELFFGEGSRLTVL.

The chain recombines TRBV7-6 with TRBJ2-2; 7 bases are shared with TRBD2. The V gene's germline CDR1 is SGHVS and CDR2 FNYEAQ. The CDR3 spans 16 residues. With 2 bases clipped from V and 1 base from J, the junction kept 4 bases outside the gene matches. In DNA form, the CDR3 reads TGTGCCAGCAGCTTACGGGGGGAATTGAACACCGGGGAGCTGTTTTTT. Residues: CASSLRGELNTGELFF.

J is TRBJ2-3 and V is TRBV18, with TRBD1 matching over 7 bases. CDR3 length equals 14 residues. The germline gives CDR1 KGHSH, CDR2 LQKENI. The V and J ends lost 2 bases and 2 bases, in that order; junction bases with no gene match: 1. Here the CDR3 DNA reads TGTGCCAGCTCACCAGGGACAGACACAGATACGCAGTATTTT. Translated, it gives CASSPGTDTDTQYF. Drawing the rest from reference TRBV18 and TRBJ2-3, the complete variable domain is NAGVMQNPRHLVRRRGQEARLRCSPMKGHSHVYWYRQLPEEGLKFMVYLQKENIIDESGMPKERFSAEFPKEGPSILRIQQVVRGDSAAYFCASSPGTDTDTQYFGPGTRLTVL.

This clonotype was counted at least ten times. The chain joins TRBV25-1 to TRBJ2-5, with 10 bases fitting TRBD2. The CDR3 is 14 residues long. Germline loops: CDR1 MGHDK, CDR2 SYGVNS. The ends lost 5 bases at V and 4 bases at J; junction bases unmatched: 4. CDR3 nucleotide sequence: TGTGCCAGCAGTCTAGCGGGAGTTGGAGAGACCCAGTACTTC. Protein sequence: CASSLAGVGETQYF. Looking up the rest from reference TRBV25-1 and TRBJ2-5 gives the full variable domain: EADIYQTPRYLVIGTGKKITLECSQTMGHDKMYWYQQDPGMELHLIHYSYGVNSTEKGDLSSESTVSRIRTEHFPLTLESARPSHTSQYLCASSLAGVGETQYFGPGTRLLVL.

This clonotype was observed at least ten times. The CDR3 DNA reads TGCGCCAGCAGCCAAGATTTTTGGGGGAACAACTATGGCTACACCTTC. Protein sequence: CASSQDFWGNNYGYTF. The chain joins TRBV4-3 to TRBJ1-2, with TRBD1 as a possible D gene (5 bases). Germline V lookup: CDR1 LGHNA, CDR2 YSLEER. With 0 bases removed from V and 2 bases from J, the gap between germline ends came to 13 bases. There are 16 residues in the CDR3.

This clonotype was detected ten times or more. The CDR3 DNA follows: TGTGCCAGCAGCTTATGGGGCGAGCAGTACTTC. Its protein is CASSLWGEQYF. V usage is TRBV11-2 and J usage is TRBJ2-7, with D unresolved. The CDR3 loop spans 11 amino acids. The germline gives CDR1 SGHAT, CDR2 FQNNGV. The V end was cut by 2 bases, the J end by 6 bases, with 5 bases between.

The chain's CDR3 is CASSSPSSGGSLTGELFF. The CDR3 DNA sequence: TGTGCCAGCAGCTCCCCGTCTAGCGGGGGGTCTCTCACCGGGGAGCTGTTTTTT. This chain uses TRBV7-9 with TRBJ2-2; 11 nucleotides line up with TRBD2. CDR1 and CDR2 (germline): SEHNR, FQNEAQ (reference sequence). The CDR3 extends over 18 amino acids. With V trimmed by 4 bases and J by 4 bases, 11 bases remained unmatched.

This clonotype was seen ten or more times. The chain couples TRBV12-3 or TRBV12-4 to TRBJ2-7; the match to TRBD2 covers 7 bases. This CDR3 is 15 amino acids long. With 5 bases clipped from V and 1 base from J, the junction kept 8 bases outside the gene matches. The DNA for the CDR3 is TGTGCCAGCAGTCCCCTGGGGGGGACGTCCTACGAGCAGTACTTC. It yields the protein CASSPLGGTSYEQYF.